This is a list of T cell receptor beta chains from one sample in a study of PD-L1 blockade in urothelial cancer. Profiling relied on immunoSEQ multiplex PCR, and the TCRdb table lists in-frame clones only, not all of them. The data show 75,000 to 95,000 clones, 85% to 95% seen once. The sample in question was PBMCs, obtained around atezolizumab (anti-PD-L1) treatment. The receptor set was obtained from a man between 60 and 75 years old with urothelial cancer. CDR3s include the opening cysteine and the closing phenylalanine or tryptophan.

J: TRBJ2-2
V: TRBV5-3
CDR3: CARSLGSSGGTNLNTGELFF

J: TRBJ2-3
V: TRBV2
CDR3: CASSASDTQYF

J: TRBJ2-2
V: TRBV30
CDR3: CAWKIRLNTGELFF

J: TRBJ1-3
V: TRBV7-2
CDR3: CASSFSLAGNTIYF

J: TRBJ1-5
V: TRBV30
CDR3: CAWSVPGSNQPQHF

J: TRBJ2-1
V: TRBV9
CDR3: CASSVAGLAVFYNEQFF

J: TRBJ2-7
V: TRBV28
CDR3: CASSPSGGQGVYEQYF

J: TRBJ2-2
V: TRBV9
CDR3: CASSVGTGARTGELFF

J: TRBJ1-3
V: TRBV9
CDR3: CASSGNRGYSGNTIYF

J: TRBJ2-7
V: TRBV5-1
CDR3: CASSLTAADGQYF

J: TRBJ1-2
V: TRBV18
CDR3: CASSPEEGQTFYGYTF

J: TRBJ2-7
V: TRBV6-5
CDR3: CASSYVRTGPYEQYF

J: TRBJ1-1
V: TRBV7-8
CDR3: CASSLGGVVNTEAFF

J: TRBJ1-3
V: TRBV6-1
CDR3: CASSEQVPGTGNTIYF

J: TRBJ2-5
V: TRBV7-7
CDR3: CASSLGGQGETQYF

J: TRBJ2-7
V: TRBV4-3
CDR3: CASSQDAGSGYEQYF

J: TRBJ2-5
V: TRBV15
CDR3: CATAFLSRGQETQYF

J: TRBJ1-2
V: TRBV19
CDR3: CASTRGGGYTF

J: TRBJ1-1
V: TRBV9
CDR3: CASSVGQGATEAFF

J: TRBJ1-5
V: TRBV4-1
CDR3: CASSLARGQPQHF

J: TRBJ2-7
V: TRBV19
CDR3: CASSRTTGGEYEQYF

J: TRBJ2-1
V: TRBV7-2
CDR3: CASSPNFGEQFF

J: TRBJ1-5
V: TRBV28
CDR3: CASSRTGGSNQPQHF

J: TRBJ2-7
V: TRBV6-5
CDR3: CASRPGRVTAYEQYF

J: TRBJ2-7
V: TRBV20-1
CDR3: CSATTAREQYF

J: TRBJ2-7
V: TRBV9
CDR3: CASSVATSGGPQYF

J: TRBJ2-5
V: TRBV11-2
CDR3: CASSPRQGTQETQYF

J: TRBJ2-2
V: TRBV6-5
CDR3: CASSSPGLTTGELFF

J: TRBJ2-1
V: TRBV5-4
CDR3: CASSRLDQAEQFF

J: TRBJ1-4
V: TRBV5-1
CDR3: CASSPVPVGTGVEKLFF

J: TRBJ1-4
V: TRBV27
CDR3: CASSPRGLATNEKLFF

J: TRBJ1-4
V: TRBV19
CDR3: CASGPAAENEKLFF

J: TRBJ2-5
V: TRBV30
CDR3: CAWSVVGGQETQYF

J: TRBJ2-3
V: TRBV28
CDR3: CASSLRAEARGGGKRVYF

J: TRBJ2-3
V: TRBV11-1
CDR3: CASSLGGTRRGTDTQYF

J: TRBJ2-1
V: TRBV6-5
CDR3: CASSSLAGGPWNEQFF

J: TRBJ2-7
V: TRBV10-2
CDR3: CASTLSGGYEQYF

J: TRBJ2-3
V: TRBV5-1
CDR3: CASSPGTSGFGDTQYF

J: TRBJ2-2
V: TRBV19
CDR3: CASTPPGRNTGELFF

J: TRBJ1-1
V: TRBV5-1
CDR3: CASSFTGTANTEAFF

J: TRBJ2-7
V: TRBV11-3
CDR3: CASSSGQDSYEQYF

J: TRBJ2-3
V: TRBV27
CDR3: CASSFLAGDTQYF

J: TRBJ1-2
V: TRBV7-2
CDR3: CASSSPRAGGQGEGYTF

J: TRBJ2-7
V: TRBV18
CDR3: CASSVSSGANYEQYF

J: TRBJ2-1
V: TRBV30
CDR3: CAWRRRGRGLGNEQFF

J: TRBJ2-5
V: TRBV2
CDR3: CASSRDRERETQYF

J: TRBJ2-1
V: TRBV4-2
CDR3: CASSQGQGESEQFF

J: TRBJ2-1
V: TRBV20-1
CDR3: CSAKVPDGEFF

J: TRBJ1-3
V: TRBV7-2
CDR3: CASSQNSGNTIYF

J: TRBJ1-2
V: TRBV4-3
CDR3: CASSPLGGYGYTF

J: TRBJ1-1
V: TRBV5-4
CDR3: CASSGNRGRGVTEAFF

J: TRBJ1-6
V: TRBV5-4
CDR3: CASSLAEGRDSPLHF

J: TRBJ2-7
V: TRBV28
CDR3: CASSPLPGEQYF

J: TRBJ2-1
V: TRBV11-3
CDR3: CASSSRTGGYNEQFF

J: TRBJ2-1
V: TRBV19
CDR3: CASSSQTSLNEQFF

J: TRBJ1-1
V: TRBV2
CDR3: CASNKQELNTEAFF

J: TRBJ2-7
V: TRBV7-2
CDR3: CASSLFPGTYEQYF

J: TRBJ2-2
V: TRBV7-2
CDR3: CASSLGGRRAGTGELFF

J: TRBJ2-2
V: TRBV7-2
CDR3: CASRSSGNTGELFF

J: TRBJ2-5
V: TRBV25-1
CDR3: CASSDARGRETQYF